These 21 T cell receptor beta chains were sequenced from one sample in a study of shared clonotypes between healthy human individuals (dated by TCRdb to about 2020). CD8 naive samples were CD45RO-negative cells positively selected for CCR7, giving a CD45RA+CCR7+ population that excluded TemRA cells. Library construction relied on the immunoSEQ multiplex PCR assay. TCRdb holds this immuneACCESS table with in-frame rearrangements only. Some clones are missing; in checked studies, unresolved V genes explain under half, and the rest has no known cause. The sample profile shows about 2.1 million clones; roughly 91% of them were found once. The ten largest clones capture roughly 1.8% of the sample. Material: naive CD8+ T cells from PBMCs. This specimen's cell subset or site label, per the study, means: CD45RA+CCR7+. These receptors all come from a man aged 18 to 30 in good health. Some clones in this sample may be carry-over from other donors' samples.

As for this clone: Other DNA sequences in this specimen translate into the identical CDR3. The V call is TRBV6-5, the J call TRBJ1-1; tentatively, D is TRBD1 (5 bases). Germline CDR1 and CDR2: MNHEY and SVGAGI. V was shortened by 2 bases and J by 4 bases, with 8 bases between the two germline ends. The CDR3 is 13 residues long. In DNA, the CDR3 is TGTGCCAGCAGTTACGGGGGAGCCACTGAAGCTTTCTTT. It translates to CASSYGGATEAFF.

The rearrangement joins TRBV5-1 to TRBJ2-5; perhaps TRBD1 as D (6 bases). The J call is uncertain, as TRBJ2-7 better fits the DNA end. CDR3 length: 16 amino acids. Germline-derived CDR1 and CDR2 are SGHRS and YFSETQ. CDR3 sequence: CASSTTGTPTSYEQYF. The CDR3 nucleotides read TGCGCCAGCAGCACCACCGGGACACCGACCTCCTACGAGCAGTACTTC.

The V call is TRBV13, the J call TRBJ2-2, with 7 bases identical to TRBD2. This CDR3 comprises 16 residues. Losses at the gene ends were 0 bases for V and 6 bases for J; bases not matched to a gene: 7. Germline CDR1 PRHDT, CDR2 FYEKMQ (reference sequence). DNA of the CDR3: TGTGCCAGCAGCTTAGGGGCCATCGGGAGGCCCGGGGAGCTGTTTTTT. Protein sequence: CASSLGAIGRPGELFF. Using reference TRBV13 and TRBJ2-2 for the parts outside the CDR3, the full variable domain is AAGVIQSPRHLIKEKRETATLKCYPIPRHDTVYWYQQGPGQDPQFLISFYEKMQSDKGSIPDRFSAQQFSDYHSELNMSSLELGDSALYFCASSLGAIGRPGELFFGEGSRLTVL.

J is TRBJ2-7 and V is TRBV7-8; D tentatively reads TRBD1 or TRBD2 (5 bases each). CDR1 SGHVS and CDR2 FQNEAQ come from the germline V gene. The CDR3 is 15 amino acids. V gave up 4 bases and J gave up 3 bases, with 16 bases separating them. CDR3 DNA sequence: TGTGCCAGCAGCTCCTATACCGGGACGGGCTACGAGCAGTACTTC. Translated, it gives CASSSYTGTGYEQYF.

The chain combines TRBV29-1 with TRBJ1-4; D call uncertain. Trimming left V 4 bases short and J 8 bases short, with 17 bases between. This CDR3 contains 14 residues. The germline V gene encodes CDR1 SQVTM and CDR2 ANQGSEA. The CDR3 sequence is CSVVQVSPGEKLFF. CDR3 sequence (DNA): TGCAGCGTTGTGCAAGTCTCCCCGGGGGAAAAACTGTTTTTT.

The chain is built from TRBV27 and TRBJ2-7; 14 positions agree with TRBD2. J was trimmed by 3 bases and V by 4 bases; bases with no gene match: 5. Germline V gene sequence: CDR1 MNHEY, CDR2 SMNVEV (reference sequence). This CDR3 is built from 16 residues. The CDR3 DNA sequence: TGTGCCAGCAGTTCCCGGGGACTAGCGGGAGTCTACGAGCAGTACTTC. Amino acids: CASSSRGLAGVYEQYF.

The genes are TRBV27 and TRBJ2-3; perhaps TRBD2 as D (5 bases). Trimming removed 8 bases at V and 4 bases at J, with 13 bases between. Germline CDR1 reads MNHEY; CDR2 reads SMNVEV (reference sequence). The CDR3 sequence is 13 residues long. This chain's CDR3 is CASGGQSPDTQYF. The CDR3 region has the DNA TGTGCCAGCGGCGGGCAGAGTCCAGATACGCAGTATTTT.

This chain connects TRBV27 to TRBJ2-7; unclear D gene. Germline V gene lookup returns CDR1 MNHEY and CDR2 SMNVEV (reference sequence). This CDR3 region has 13 residues. Between the trimmed V and J ends, which lost 2 bases and 9 bases, there was a span of 14 bases. This CDR3 is CASSLDGLVRQYF. CDR3 bases: TGTGCCAGCAGTTTAGATGGTCTGGTTCGGCAGTACTTC.

The rearrangement uses TRBV4-2 and TRBJ2-1; D is undetermined. The ends were cut back, 0 bases at V and 10 bases at J, with 16 bases in the middle. The CDR3 has 15 amino acids. CDR1 LGHNA and CDR2 YNFKEQ come from the germline V gene. This chain's CDR3 is CASSQDFMSIREQFF. Written as DNA, the CDR3 is TGTGCCAGCAGCCAAGATTTTATGTCGATAAGGGAGCAGTTCTTC.

The gene calls are TRBV30 and TRBJ2-7, with D perhaps matching TRBD2 (6 bases). This CDR3 spans 13 amino acids. The germline V and J ends were trimmed by 2 bases and 7 bases, with 15 bases remaining between them. Germline CDR1 GTSNPN, CDR2 SVGIG (reference sequence). CDR3 nucleotides: TGTGCCTGGAGTTCTCCGACTAGTTCAGAGCAGTACTTC. Protein sequence: CAWSSPTSSEQYF.

The chain uses TRBV5-5 and TRBJ2-7; D possibly matches TRBD1 or TRBD2 (6 bases each). This CDR3 is 15 amino acids long. The V gene's germline CDR1 is SGHKS and CDR2 YYEKEE (reference sequence). V lost 7 bases and J 3 bases, leaving 20 bases between the germline ends. The CDR3 protein is CASREGGGSHYEQYF. CDR3 sequence (DNA): TGTGCCAGCCGCGAAGGGGGAGGCAGCCACTACGAGCAGTACTTC.

This clone was picked up one time. The chain carries TRBV5-6 and TRBJ1-4, with no clear D. The germline V gene encodes CDR1 SGHDT and CDR2 YYEEEE. This CDR3 region has 15 residues. The V end lost 7 bases, the J end lost 6 bases, and 19 bases lay between the germline ends. CDR3 amino acids: CASGEWSDGHEKLFF. The CDR3 DNA is TGTGCCAGCGGTGAATGGTCAGATGGGCATGAAAAACTGTTTTTT.

To note about this clone: The same CDR3 also results from other DNA sequences found in this sample. This chain links TRBV27 with TRBJ2-7, with D unresolved. V was shortened by 3 bases and J by 2 bases, with 8 bases between the two germline ends. Germline CDR1 MNHEY, CDR2 SMNVEV (reference sequence). The CDR3 length is 13 residues. CDR3 DNA: TGTGCCAGCAGTTTTTCACAAACCTACGAGCAGTACTTC. Protein sequence: CASSFSQTYEQYF.

The J gene is TRBJ2-7, the V gene TRBV9; D assignment may be TRBD1 or TRBD2 (5 bases each). V was clipped by 2 bases and J by 5 bases, with 17 bases between them. CDR1 SGDLS and CDR2 YYNGEE come from the germline V gene. CDR3 length: 15 residues. DNA of the CDR3: TGTGCCAGCAGCGTGGGGGACGCCCGAGGCGACGAGCAGTACTTC. Translating it yields CASSVGDARGDEQYF.

This chain connects TRBV11-2 to TRBJ2-7; 9 nucleotides align to TRBD2. The germline CDR1 and CDR2 sequences are SGHAT and FQNNGV. V gave up 1 base and J gave up 6 bases; unmatched junction bases: 10. The CDR3 has 16 residues. CDR3 loop: CASSLALAGRLREQYF. CDR3 DNA sequence: TGTGCCAGCAGCTTAGCTCTAGCGGGAAGGTTGCGCGAGCAGTACTTC.

V and J are TRBV7-2 and TRBJ2-7; TRBD2 agrees at 7 bases. V lost 2 bases, J lost 3 bases, and 10 bases stayed unmatched. CDR3 size: 16 residues. Germline loops: CDR1 SGHTA, CDR2 FQGNSA. The CDR3: CASSLRAVGGSYEQYF. The CDR3 DNA sequence: TGTGCCAGCAGCTTAAGGGCGGTCGGCGGGAGCTACGAGCAGTACTTC.

J is TRBJ2-7 and V is TRBV28; 8 bases line up with TRBD1. The V gene end was trimmed by 2 bases and the J gene end by 6 bases; junction bases not matched to a gene: 15. Germline CDR1 and CDR2: MDHEN and SYDVKM. The CDR3 is made up of 17 amino acids. Written as DNA, the CDR3 is TGTGCCAGCAGTTTAAAGGGGGTACGACAGGGGTTTTTCGAGCAGTACTTC. Translated: CASSLKGVRQGFFEQYF.

Note on this clone: Within the sample, other DNA sequences also encode this same CDR3. This chain connects TRBV7-9 to TRBJ1-2; 8 bases are shared with TRBD1. V dropped 1 base and J dropped 2; count of bases not matched to a gene: 3. CDR1 and CDR2 from the germline V gene are SEHNR and FQNEAQ (reference sequence). The CDR3 has 15 residues. In DNA, the CDR3 is TGTGCCAGCAGCTTAGGGCAGGGGGCGAACTATGGCTACACCTTC. Its protein is CASSLGQGANYGYTF.

This chain connects TRBV12-5 to TRBJ2-1, with 10 bases matching TRBD1. V lost 2 bases to trimming and J lost 4 bases; unmatched junction nucleotides: 14. The CDR3 length is 19 residues. Germline lookup yields CDR1 LGHNT and CDR2 FRNRAP. The CDR3 loop is CASGLSTRAGQGPYNEQFF. DNA for the CDR3: TGTGCTAGTGGTTTGTCCACGAGGGCGGGACAGGGGCCGTACAATGAGCAGTTCTTC.

J is TRBJ2-1 and V is TRBV6-5, with no clear D. The CDR3 has 12 amino acids. Trimming left V 5 bases short and J 6 bases short, with 8 bases between. Germline V gene data show CDR1 as MNHEY and CDR2 as SVGAGI. The DNA for the CDR3 is TGTGCCAGCAGTGGCGCAGGCAATGAGCAGTTCTTC. Encoded protein: CASSGAGNEQFF.

This clone was counted a single time. V is TRBV15 and J is TRBJ2-1; TRBD1 is a possible D gene (5 bases). Germline CDR1 LNHNV, CDR2 YYDKDF (reference sequence). V was trimmed by 5 bases and J by 6 bases, leaving 11 bases between them. This CDR3 is 13 amino acids long. The CDR3 sequence: CATSEGGANEQFF. CDR3 nucleotide sequence: TGTGCCACCAGCGAAGGTGGGGCCAATGAGCAGTTCTTC.